The 8 T cell receptor beta chains below come from one sample, sequenced in a study of blood T cell repertoires in COVID-19. Measured with immunoSEQ multiplex PCR; TCRdb has only the in-frame clones, and not every one. The sample has about 170,000 clones; over 75% are singletons. Input material: PBMCs or T cells enriched from blood (not recorded which). The receptors were gathered from a woman aged 45-60 years who had recovered from COVID-19.

This chain connects TRBV27 to TRBJ2-1, with TRBD2 identical over 13 bases. The V segment lost 3 bases and the J segment 10 bases; nucleotides outside the gene matches: 6. The CDR3 length is 15 residues. Germline V lookup: CDR1 MNHEY, CDR2 SMNVEV (reference sequence). The CDR3 here is CASSFWTSGSKEQFF. The CDR3, as DNA: TGTGCCAGCAGTTTTTGGACTAGCGGGAGTAAGGAGCAGTTCTTC.

This chain connects TRBV5-6 to TRBJ1-4, with 12 bases lining up with TRBD1. The CDR3 consists of 18 residues. With V trimmed by 4 bases and J by 6 bases, 13 bases remained unmatched. CDR1 and CDR2 (germline): SGHDT, YYEEEE. The CDR3 nucleotides read TGTGCCAGCAGCCGTTTCCGGGACAGGGGGCGCTCGGATGAAAAACTGTTTTTT. It is translated as CASSRFRDRGRSDEKLFF.

This sequence joins TRBV5-8 and TRBJ1-6; no clear D gene. This CDR3 has 16 amino acids. The ends were cut back, 3 bases at V and 7 bases at J, with 17 bases in the middle. Germline CDR1 SGHTS, CDR2 YDEGEE. CDR3 nucleotides: TGTGCCAGCAGCTCGCGAGACGGCGGGGTGAATTCACCCCTCCACTTT. Its protein product is CASSSRDGGVNSPLHF.

The chain employs TRBV7-9 and TRBJ1-5; 10 bases are shared with TRBD1. V shed 3 bases, J shed 7 bases, and the junction held 3 bases outside the gene matches. The germline V gene has CDR1 SEHNR and CDR2 FQNEAQ (reference sequence). CDR3 length: 14 residues. The CDR3 spells CASSFGTGDQPQHF. In nucleotides, the CDR3 is TGTGCCAGCAGCTTTGGGACAGGGGACCAGCCCCAGCATTTT.

This clone was recorded at least ten times. This rearrangement joins TRBV29-1 to TRBJ1-1; a weak D match, TRBD1 (5 bases). Germline CDR1 SQVTM, CDR2 ANQGSEA. The CDR3 sequence is 13 residues long. V lost 8 bases and J 0 bases, leaving 13 bases between the germline ends. The CDR3 loop is CSMGWGVNTEAFF. The CDR3 nucleotides are TGCAGCATGGGGTGGGGCGTGAACACTGAAGCTTTCTTT. Variable domain in full (rest from reference TRBV29-1 and TRBJ1-1): SAVISQKPSRDICQRGTSLTIQCQVDSQVTMMFWYRQQPGQSLTLIATANQGSEATYESGFVIDKFPISRPNLTFSTLTVSNMSPEDSSIYLCSMGWGVNTEAFFGQGTRLTVV.

This CDR3 reads CAWSVGGTYSEAFF. The CDR3 bases are TGTGCCTGGAGTGTAGGAGGAACCTACTCTGAAGCTTTCTTT. The chain joins TRBV30 to TRBJ1-1; D remains unclear. The V gene's germline CDR1 is GTSNPN and CDR2 SVGIG (reference sequence). The V gene lost 0 bases and the J gene lost 6 bases, with 14 bases spanning the gap. This CDR3 is built from 14 residues.

Here the CDR3 reads CASSYGAGDDQPQHF. In DNA, the CDR3 is TGCGCCAGCAGCTATGGGGCAGGGGATGATCAGCCCCAGCATTTT. The chain employs TRBV4-1 and TRBJ1-5; a weak D match, TRBD1 (6 bases). The germline gives CDR1 MGHRA, CDR2 YSYEKL. The V end was cut by 5 bases, the J end by 5 bases, with 16 bases between. The CDR3 runs to 15 residues.

This chain joins TRBV6-1 and TRBJ1-2, with D perhaps matching TRBD1 (6 bases). The germline gives CDR1 MNHNS, CDR2 SASEGT. V gave up 1 base and J gave up 0 bases, with 12 bases separating them. CDR3 length equals 16 residues. The CDR3 reads CASSEGTDPTNYGYTF. Here the CDR3 DNA reads TGTGCCAGCAGTGAAGGGACAGATCCTACTAACTATGGCTACACCTTC.